The 10 T cell receptor beta chains below come from one sample, sequenced in a study of T cells in localized non-small cell lung cancer. Here immunoSEQ multiplex PCR was the method, and the copy in TCRdb shows in-frame clones only, minus some. The sample lists approximately 88,000 clones; approximately 91% were seen once. Specimen: PBMCs, collected before any cancer treatment. These receptors came from a woman between 40 and 69 years old with stage II squamous cell lung carcinoma.

The V and J genes are TRBV18 and TRBJ1-1; no reliable D call. Germline CDR1 and CDR2: KGHSH and LQKENI. CDR3 size: 15 residues. The V gene lost 1 base and the J gene lost 6 bases, with 15 bases spanning the gap. The CDR3 is CASSPQSGPRAEAFF. Written as DNA, the CDR3 is TGTGCCAGCTCACCACAGTCCGGCCCTCGGGCTGAAGCTTTCTTT.

The chain combines TRBV27 with TRBJ1-1; D ambiguous. The germline V gene encodes CDR1 MNHEY and CDR2 SMNVEV (reference sequence). The CDR3 contains 14 residues. V was shortened by 2 bases and J by 2 bases, with 9 bases between the two germline ends. The CDR3, as DNA: TGTGCCAGCAGTTTACGGGTCAGAAACACTGAAGCTTTCTTT. Its protein is CASSLRVRNTEAFF.

The chain employs TRBV10-3 and TRBJ2-2; 10 nucleotides agree with TRBD1. Trimming took 6 bases from V and 3 from J; bases not matched to a gene: 4. CDR1 and CDR2 from the germline V gene are ENHRY and SYGVKD. The CDR3 runs to 15 residues. CDR3 sequence (DNA): TGTGCCATCAGACCGGGACAGGGGTACACCGGGGAGCTGTTTTTT. It encodes CAIRPGQGYTGELFF.

This clone occurred once. The chain links TRBV20-1 to TRBJ2-5, with unresolved D. The CDR3 extends over 11 amino acids. CDR1 and CDR2 from the germline V gene are DFQATT and SNEGSKA (reference sequence). V was cut by 4 bases and J by 3 bases, with 6 bases left in between. The chain's CDR3 is CSAKYEETQYF. As DNA, the CDR3 is TGCAGTGCTAAATACGAAGAGACCCAGTACTTC.

This clone was found once. V and J are TRBV6-5 and TRBJ2-4; D might be TRBD1 or TRBD2, each matching 5 bases. This CDR3 region has 16 residues. The V gene lost 2 bases and the J gene lost 1 base, with 12 bases spanning the gap. Germline V gives CDR1 MNHEY, CDR2 SVGAGI. CDR3 region: CASSYIGDGAKNIQYF. In DNA form, the CDR3 reads TGTGCCAGCAGTTACATCGGGGACGGGGCCAAAAACATTCAGTACTTC.

The V call is TRBV7-9, the J call TRBJ2-1; 7 nucleotides line up with TRBD1. Per the germline V gene, CDR1 is SEHNR and CDR2 is FQNEAQ (reference sequence). V dropped 4 bases and J dropped 0; count of bases not matched to a gene: 3. CDR3 length: 15 residues. CDR3 DNA: TGTGCCAGCAGCTCGACAGGGAACTCCTACAATGAGCAGTTCTTC. Translating it yields CASSSTGNSYNEQFF.

The chain is built from TRBV28 and TRBJ1-6; unclear D gene. The CDR3 has 12 residues. V lost 4 bases and J lost 9, with 7 bases in between. Germline CDR1 is MDHEN and CDR2 is SYDVKM. The CDR3, as DNA: TGTGCCAGCAGTTATACCAGTTCACCCCTCCACTTT. Amino acid sequence: CASSYTSSPLHF.

The chain has TRBV6-6 and TRBJ2-3; the D gene is possibly TRBD2 (5 bases). Germline CDR1 MNHNY, CDR2 SVGAGI (reference sequence). Trimming removed 4 bases from V and 6 bases from J, with 8 bases in between. CDR3 size: 12 residues. The chain's CDR3 is CASSSERDTQYF. DNA for the CDR3: TGTGCCAGCAGTTCCGAGCGGGATACGCAGTATTTT.

The gene calls are TRBV7-8 and TRBJ1-2; no reliable D call. Germline CDR1 reads SGHVS; CDR2 reads FQNEAQ. CDR3 length equals 14 residues. Trimming shortened V by 7 bases and J by 7 bases, and 19 bases separated the two germline ends. The CDR3 bases are TGTGCCAGCACCTATAGGACGGGTTGGGGTGGCTACACCTTC. It specifies CASTYRTGWGGYTF.

The CDR3 spells CASSHPRMTEHMNTEAFF. DNA for the CDR3: TGTGCCAGCAGCCATCCCCGGATGACGGAACACATGAACACTGAAGCTTTCTTT. The V call is TRBV7-9, the J call TRBJ1-1; D gene uncertain. CDR3 length equals 18 residues. CDR1 and CDR2 from the germline V gene are SEHNR and FQNEAQ (reference sequence). V gave up 5 bases and J gave up 0 bases, with 22 bases separating them.